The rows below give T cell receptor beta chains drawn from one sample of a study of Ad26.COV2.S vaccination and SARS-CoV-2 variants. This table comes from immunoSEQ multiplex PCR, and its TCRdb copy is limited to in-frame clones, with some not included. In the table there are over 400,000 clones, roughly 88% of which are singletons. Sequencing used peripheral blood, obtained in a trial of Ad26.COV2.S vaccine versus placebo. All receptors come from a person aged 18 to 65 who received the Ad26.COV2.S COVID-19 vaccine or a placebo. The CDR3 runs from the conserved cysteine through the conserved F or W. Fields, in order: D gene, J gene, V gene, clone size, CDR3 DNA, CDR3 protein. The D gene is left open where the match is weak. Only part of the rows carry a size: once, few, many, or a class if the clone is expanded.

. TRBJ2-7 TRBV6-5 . TGTGCCAGCAGTTCCGGTTTGGTCCCGAGCTCCTACGAGCAGTACTTC CASSSGLVPSSYEQYF
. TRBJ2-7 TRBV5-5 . TGTGCCAGCAGCTTGACGGACTGGAACGAGCAGTACTTC CASSLTDWNEQYF
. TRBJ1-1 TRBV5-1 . TGCGCCAGCAGCTTGGCAGGAGAAGCTTTCTTT CASSLAGEAFF
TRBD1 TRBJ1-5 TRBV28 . TGTGCCAGCAGTTTAAGGGGGCGATGGGATCAGCCCCAGCATTTT CASSLRGRWDQPQHF
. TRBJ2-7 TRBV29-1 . TGCAGCGTTCACTCGACAGGCTCCGAGCAGTACTTC CSVHSTGSEQYF
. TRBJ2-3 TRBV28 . TGTGCCAGCAGTCAAAAGCCACAGGGTTGGGGCACAGATACGCAGTATTTT CASSQKPQGWGTDTQYF
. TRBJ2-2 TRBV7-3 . TGTGCCAGCAGCTTAACCGGCCGAGGGACCACCGGGGAGCTGTTTTTT CASSLTGRGTTGELFF
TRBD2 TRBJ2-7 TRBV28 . TGTGCCAGCAGTCCCGGGACTATTACCTACGAGCAGTACTTC CASSPGTITYEQYF
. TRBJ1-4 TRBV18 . TGTGCCAGCTCACCCGCAGGATCTCTGCCTAATGAAAAACTGTTTTTT CASSPAGSLPNEKLFF
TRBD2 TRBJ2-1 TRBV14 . TGTGCCAGCAGCCGAGGACCACTAGCGGGTGATGAGCAGTTCTTC CASSRGPLAGDEQFF
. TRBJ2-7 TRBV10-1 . TGCGCCAGCAGTGAGAGAACAGCGCACTACGAGCAGTACTTC CASSERTAHYEQYF
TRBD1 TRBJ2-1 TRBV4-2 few TGTGCCAGCAGCCAATCCCTCGGGACAGGGGACAATGAGCAGTTCTTC CASSQSLGTGDNEQFF
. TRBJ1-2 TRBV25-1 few TGTGCCAGCAGCCGGGGAGGTGCCTTGAACTATGGCTACACCTTC CASSRGGALNYGYTF
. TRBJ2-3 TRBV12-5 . TGTGCTAGTGGTTTGAATACACAGGCTTCGGCGTATTTT CASGLNTQASAYF
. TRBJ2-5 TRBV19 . TGTGCCAGTAGTATAGATCGAGGGGAGACCCAGTACTTC CASSIDRGETQYF
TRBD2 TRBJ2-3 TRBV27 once TGTGCCAGCAGTCCCTTGGGACTAGCGGGTGTAGATACGCAGTATTTT CASSPLGLAGVDTQYF
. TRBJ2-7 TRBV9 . TGTGCCAGCAGCCCGCGACTAGAGAGCTCCTACGAGCAGTACTTC CASSPRLESSYEQYF